This T cell receptor beta chain was retrieved from a study of blood T cell repertoires in COVID-19. The overall study: COVID-19 samples from acute and convalescent phases originated in the United States, Italy and Spain. PBMCs, B-cell-depleted T cells, or T cells provided the cDNA or gDNA that made up the material.

Per the study methods: Researchers report that nucleated cell counts were estimated from reference gene primer amplification. Generated by immunoSEQ multiplex PCR, the TCRdb table keeps only in-frame clones and is missing some. V and J calls and clone size come straight from that table; D and trimming were deduced from the DNA. The data contain 100,000 to 120,000 clones, approximately 76% of them seen just once; the ten biggest clones take up approximately 19%. CDR3 size: 16 residues. Germline CDR1 reads SGHTA; CDR2 reads FQGNSA. Trimming pared 2 bases from V and 4 bases from J, leaving 17 bases between.

The receptor was derived from a woman between 65 and 79 years old with acute or convalescent COVID-19. The material sequenced was peripheral blood. The chain recombines TRBV7-2 with TRBJ1-2, with D maybe TRBD1 (5 bases). CDR3 sequence reads: CASSLKSQGSSYGYTF. CDR3 bases: TGTGCCAGCAGCTTAAAATCCCAGGGCTCAAGCTATGGCTACACCTTC.